This T cell receptor beta chain is from a study of cytomegalovirus exposure and HLA in healthy donors. General observations from the study: CMV serostatus alone was available as immune exposure information. About 87% or about 30% of the time was how often most TCR beta V segments were productive, according to an earlier analysis. Roughly 170 TCR beta chains were listed as cytomegalovirus-associated.

As for this clone: Its matching antigen is unknown.

From germline, CDR1 is KGHSH and CDR2 LQKENI. The CDR3 runs to 15 residues. Trimming took 2 bases from V and 7 from J, leaving 15 bases between them. Vbeta (60) and Jbeta (13) primers were used in the PCR. Per the original methods: The count from a later analysis was 79 million or so unique TCR beta chains, around 10 million of them shared. Data came from immunoSEQ multiplex PCR; TCRdb stores just in-frame clones and leaves some out. The V and J calls and the clone size are those of that table, but D and trimming were determined from the DNA. Of about 130,000 clones listed, roughly four fifths are singletons.

The TCR was taken from a man aged 30 to 45 in good health and CMV-seronegative. Material: PBMCs. The chain is built from TRBV18 and TRBJ2-1, with a tentative D call TRBD2 (5 bases). This CDR3 is CASSPNTGMGNEQFF. The CDR3, as DNA: TGTGCCAGCTCACCAAACACCGGGATGGGAAATGAGCAGTTCTTC.